These T cell receptor beta chains were read from a single sample in a study of cytomegalovirus exposure and HLA in healthy donors. Profiled with immunoSEQ multiplex PCR; TCRdb holds only in-frame clones, not every one. The data contain 90,000 to 110,000 clones, roughly an eighth of them singletons. Material for sequencing was PBMCs. The receptor source for this set is a middle-aged man in good health and CMV-seropositive. CDR3s include the opening cysteine and the closing phenylalanine or tryptophan. The order of the fields is J gene, D gene, V gene, clone size, CDR3 DNA, CDR3 protein. D genes are given only for firm matches. Expanded clones get a size class; other rows say once, few or many, or leave the size out.

TRBJ1-5 NA TRBV6-1 NA TGTGCCAGCAGTGAAAATCGGGTCCGCACCAATCAGCCCCAGCATTTT CASSENRVRTNQPQHF
TRBJ1-4 NA TRBV27 NA TGTGCCAGCGCCCCTTCCGGACAGAGAGAACTGTTTTTT CASAPSGQRELFF
TRBJ2-7 TRBD2 TRBV6-5 few TGTGCCAGCAGTTCTAGCGGAGCCAGTTCCTACGAGCAGTACTTC CASSSSGASSYEQYF
TRBJ2-1 NA TRBV15 few TGTGCCACCAGCAGAGGTGGGCGGGAAATCTACAATGAGCAGTTCTTC CATSRGGREIYNEQFF
TRBJ2-1 TRBD2 TRBV30 few TGTGCCTGGGGGGGACTAGCGCTCAATGAGCAGTTCTTC CAWGGLALNEQFF
TRBJ2-1 TRBD1 TRBV7-6 NA TGTGCCAGCAGCCGGGACAGGGGTGGCAATGAGCAGTTCTTC CASSRDRGGNEQFF
TRBJ2-7 NA TRBV19 few TGTGCCAGTAGTATAGCACAGACCACCTACGAGCAGTACTTC CASSIAQTTYEQYF
TRBJ2-3 NA TRBV6-1 few TGTGCCAGCAGCCGCACTAGGACGGCAGATACGCAGTATTTT CASSRTRTADTQYF
TRBJ2-5 NA TRBV5-4 NA TGTGCCAGCAGCTTCCAAGGGGGACTAAAGAACCAAGAGACCCAGTACTTC CASSFQGGLKNQETQYF
TRBJ2-1 TRBD2 TRBV11-2 few TGTGCCAGCAGCCCCGGGCCTAGCGGGAGATATGAGCAGTTCTTC CASSPGPSGRYEQFF
TRBJ1-1 NA TRBV28 NA TGTGCCAGCAGTTTGGGCAACCAGGGGACTGAAGCTTTCTTT CASSLGNQGTEAFF
TRBJ1-1 NA TRBV5-6 few TGTGCCAGCAGCCTCAGAACTGAAGCTTTCTTT CASSLRTEAFF
TRBJ2-7 TRBD2 TRBV27 few TGTGCCAGCAGTTTGGTGAGCGGGAGGCAGGCGAGGGAGCAGTACTTC CASSLVSGRQAREQYF